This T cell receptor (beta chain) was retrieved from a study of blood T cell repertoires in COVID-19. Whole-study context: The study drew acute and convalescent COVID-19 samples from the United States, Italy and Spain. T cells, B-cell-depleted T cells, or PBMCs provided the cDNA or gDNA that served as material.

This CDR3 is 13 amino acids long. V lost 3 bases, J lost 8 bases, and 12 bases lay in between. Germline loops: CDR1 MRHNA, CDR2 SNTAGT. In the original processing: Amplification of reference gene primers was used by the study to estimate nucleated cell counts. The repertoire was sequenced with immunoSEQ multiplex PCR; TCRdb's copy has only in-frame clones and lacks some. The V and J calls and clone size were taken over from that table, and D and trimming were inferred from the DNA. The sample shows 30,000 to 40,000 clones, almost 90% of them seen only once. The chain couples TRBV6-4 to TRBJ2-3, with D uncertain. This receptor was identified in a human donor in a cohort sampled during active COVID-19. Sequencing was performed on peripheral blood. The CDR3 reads CASSERAFSTQYF. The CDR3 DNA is TGTGCCAGCAGTGAGAGAGCGTTCTCTACGCAGTATTTT.